This T cell receptor beta chain was profiled in a study of shared clonotypes between healthy human individuals. J was trimmed by 6 bases and V by 1 base; bases with no gene match: 6. This CDR3 spans 16 amino acids. Per germline, CDR1 SGHRS and CDR2 YFSETQ. The run depth of the assay was deep. Repertoires were generated with immunoSEQ multiplex PCR, while TCRdb's copy carries only in-frame clones and drops some. The table lists over a million clones, about 76% of them singletons. This sequence originates from a man aged 18 to 30 in good health. Material for sequencing was memory CD4+ T cells sorted from blood. The subset is: CD45RA-negative fraction. The chain links TRBV5-1 to TRBJ1-6, with 8 bases matching TRBD1. Here the CDR3 reads CASSLTFGQGNSPLHF. For the CDR3, the DNA is TGCGCCAGCAGCTTGACTTTTGGACAGGGTAATTCACCCCTCCACTTT.